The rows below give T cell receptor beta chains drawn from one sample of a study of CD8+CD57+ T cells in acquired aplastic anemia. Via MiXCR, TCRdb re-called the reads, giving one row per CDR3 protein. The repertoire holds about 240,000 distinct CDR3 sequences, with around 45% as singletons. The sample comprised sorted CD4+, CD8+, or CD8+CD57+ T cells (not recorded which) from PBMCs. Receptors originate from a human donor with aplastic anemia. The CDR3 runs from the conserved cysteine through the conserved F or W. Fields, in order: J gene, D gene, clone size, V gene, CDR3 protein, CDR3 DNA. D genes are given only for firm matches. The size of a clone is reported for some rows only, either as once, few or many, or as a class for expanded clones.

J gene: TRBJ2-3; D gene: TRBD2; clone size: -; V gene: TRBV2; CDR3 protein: CASSAPGGQDTQYF; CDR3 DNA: TGTGCCAGCAGTGCTCCGGGGGGTCAAGATACGCAGTATTTT
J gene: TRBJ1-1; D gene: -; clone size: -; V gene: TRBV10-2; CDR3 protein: CASSEHVGTAFF; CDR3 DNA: TGCGCCAGCAGTGAACACGTAGGGACAGCTTTCTTT
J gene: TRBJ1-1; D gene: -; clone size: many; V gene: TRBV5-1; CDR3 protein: CASSLEDLTTEAFF; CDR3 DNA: TGCGCCAGCAGCTTGGAGGACCTTACCACTGAAGCTTTCTTT
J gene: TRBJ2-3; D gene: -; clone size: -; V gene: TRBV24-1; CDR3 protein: CATSGLAGTDTQYF; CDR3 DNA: TGTGCCACCAGTGGGCTAGCCGGCACAGATACGCAGTATTTT
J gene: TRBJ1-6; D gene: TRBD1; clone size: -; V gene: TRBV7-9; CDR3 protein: CASSPTGSNSPLHF; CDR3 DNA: TGTGCCAGCAGCCCGACAGGGTCAAATTCACCCCTCCACTTT
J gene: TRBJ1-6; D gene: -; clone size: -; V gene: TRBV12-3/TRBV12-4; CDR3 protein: CASSTGPSPLHF; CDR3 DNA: TGTGCCAGCTCGACGGGGCCCTCACCCCTCCACTTT
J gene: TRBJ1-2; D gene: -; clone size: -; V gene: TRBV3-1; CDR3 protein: CASSHPEQGYTF; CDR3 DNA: TGTGCCAGCAGCCATCCAGAACAGGGCTACACCTTC
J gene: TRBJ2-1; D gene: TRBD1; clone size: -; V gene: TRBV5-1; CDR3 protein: CASSLVGTGANEQFF; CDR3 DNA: TGCGCCAGCAGCTTGGTGGGGACAGGAGCCAATGAGCAGTTCTTC
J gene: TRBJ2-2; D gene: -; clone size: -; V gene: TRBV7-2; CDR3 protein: CASRRGASSTGELFF; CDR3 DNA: TGTGCCAGCAGAAGGGGGGCAAGTTCCACCGGGGAGCTGTTTTTT
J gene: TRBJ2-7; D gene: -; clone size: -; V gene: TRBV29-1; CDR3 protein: CSVGDGATYEQYF; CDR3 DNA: TGCAGCGTTGGTGACGGAGCTACCTACGAGCAGTACTTC
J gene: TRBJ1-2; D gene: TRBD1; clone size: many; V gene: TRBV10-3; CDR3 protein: CAISLGTAYGYTF; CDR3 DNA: TGTGCCATCAGCCTCGGGACAGCATATGGCTACACCTTC
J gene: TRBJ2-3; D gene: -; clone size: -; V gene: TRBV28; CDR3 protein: CASSLARAVGTDTQYF; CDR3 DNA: TGTGCCAGCAGTTTAGCCAGGGCGGTGGGCACAGATACGCAGTATTTT
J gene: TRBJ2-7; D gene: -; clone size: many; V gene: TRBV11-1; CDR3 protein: CASSSPREQYF; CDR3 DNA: TGTGCCAGCAGCTCGCCGCGGGAGCAGTACTTC
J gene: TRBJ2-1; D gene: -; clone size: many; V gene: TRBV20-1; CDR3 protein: CSARDRDRSYNEQFF; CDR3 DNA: TGCAGTGCTAGAGACAGGGATCGCTCCTACAATGAGCAGTTCTTC
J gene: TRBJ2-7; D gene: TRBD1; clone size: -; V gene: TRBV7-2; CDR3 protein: CASSEHPGQGVEQYF; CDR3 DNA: TGTGCCAGCAGCGAACATCCGGGACAGGGAGTCGAGCAGTACTTC
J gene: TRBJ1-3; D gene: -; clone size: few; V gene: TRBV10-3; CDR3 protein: CAISESGVRGNTIYF; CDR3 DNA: TGTGCCATCAGTGAGTCGGGGGTGCGCGGAAACACCATATATTTT
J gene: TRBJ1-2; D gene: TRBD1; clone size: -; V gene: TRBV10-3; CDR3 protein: CAISEPGQQDPYGYTF; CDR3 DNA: TGTGCCATCAGTGAGCCGGGACAGCAGGACCCCTATGGCTACACCTTC
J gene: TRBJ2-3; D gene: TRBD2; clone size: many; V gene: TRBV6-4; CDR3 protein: CASSAGTSGSDTQYF; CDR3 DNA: TGTGCCAGCAGTGCCGGGACTAGCGGTTCAGATACGCAGTATTTT
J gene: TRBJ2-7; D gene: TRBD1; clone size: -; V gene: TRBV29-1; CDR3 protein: CSASGTGDYEQYF; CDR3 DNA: TGCAGCGCAAGCGGGACAGGGGACTACGAGCAGTACTTC
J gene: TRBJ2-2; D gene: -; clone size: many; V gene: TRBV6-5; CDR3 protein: CASRRNTGELFF; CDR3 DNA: TGTGCCAGCAGGAGGAACACCGGGGAGCTGTTTTTT
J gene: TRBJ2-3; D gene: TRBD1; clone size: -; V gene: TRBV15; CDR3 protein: CATSRTTGVTQYF; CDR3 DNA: TGTGCCACCAGCAGAACCACAGGGGTTACGCAGTATTTT
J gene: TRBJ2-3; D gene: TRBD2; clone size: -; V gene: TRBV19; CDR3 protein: CATRIGRADEQYF; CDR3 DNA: TGTGCCACCCGTATCGGGAGGGCCGATGAGCAGTATTTT